The rows below give T cell receptor beta chains drawn from one sample of a study of cytomegalovirus exposure and HLA in healthy donors. TCRdb's copy holds only in-frame clones and misses some; the assay was immunoSEQ multiplex PCR. The sample records around 250,000 clones, over 90% being singletons. Sequenced: PBMCs. Source of these receptors: a girl aged 2-15 years in good health and CMV-seronegative. Both conserved end residues are part of each CDR3. A D gene is named only where the DNA matches it firmly. Expanded clones get a size class; other rows say once, few or many, or leave the size out.

CDR3 DNA | CDR3 protein | J gene | D gene | V gene | clone size
TGTGCCAGCAGCCCACCGGGACACCTCTACGAGCAGTACTTC | CASSPPGHLYEQYF | TRBJ2-7 | - | TRBV28 | -
TGTGCCAGCACTAAACAGGGATCGCAAGAGACCCAGTACTTC | CASTKQGSQETQYF | TRBJ2-5 | - | TRBV7-9 | -
TGTGCCAGCAGCCAAAGGACTAGCGGGAGTGTCGGGCAGTTCTTC | CASSQRTSGSVGQFF | TRBJ2-1 | TRBD2 | TRBV14 | -
TGTGCCTGGAGTGTACGGGGGCAGGGGGCTGATGGCTACACCTTC | CAWSVRGQGADGYTF | TRBJ1-2 | TRBD1 | TRBV30 | once
TGCGCCAGCAGCAGGGGTCCCCAAGAGACCCAGTACTTC | CASSRGPQETQYF | TRBJ2-5 | - | TRBV10-1 | -
TGTGCCAGCAGCTTAGCACTAGCGGGAGATTATGAGCAGTTCTTC | CASSLALAGDYEQFF | TRBJ2-1 | TRBD2 | TRBV7-8 | few
TGCAGTCCGGGGTGGGGGCAGTTCTTC | CSPGWGQFF | TRBJ2-1 | - | TRBV20-1 | -
TGTGCCAGAGCCCGGGATGTCCTTGTCACCGGGGAGCTGTTTTTT | CARARDVLVTGELFF | TRBJ2-2 | - | TRBV19 | -
TGTGCCAGCAGCTTAGGGGACAAGTCCTACAATGAGCAGTTCTTC | CASSLGDKSYNEQFF | TRBJ2-1 | - | TRBV7-6 | -
TGTGCCAGCAGCTTAGAAGGGGACAGGGGGCCGTGGGTGAACACTGAAGCTTTCTTT | CASSLEGDRGPWVNTEAFF | TRBJ1-1 | TRBD1 | TRBV11-3 | -
TGTGCCAGCAGCGTCGGGGGACAGGCCTACGAGCAGTACTTC | CASSVGGQAYEQYF | TRBJ2-7 | TRBD1 | TRBV9 | -
TGTGCCAGCAGTTACACGGGGACAGGGTCAACTGAAGCTTTCTTT | CASSYTGTGSTEAFF | TRBJ1-1 | TRBD1 | TRBV6-6 | -
TGCGCCAGCAGTGAGTCGAGGGCGAATGAGCAGTTCTTC | CASSESRANEQFF | TRBJ2-1 | - | TRBV10-2 | -
TGTGCCAGCAGCTCTAATCAGGGCAGGGGGCATCCCGATAACTATGGCTACACCTTC | CASSSNQGRGHPDNYGYTF | TRBJ1-2 | TRBD1 | TRBV7-9 | -
TGTGCCAGCAGCTTGGGACTAGCGGGGGCCTACGAGCAGTACTTC | CASSLGLAGAYEQYF | TRBJ2-7 | TRBD2 | TRBV5-4 | -
TGTGCCAGCAGCAACCAGTTTTGGGCTAGCGGGAGGGCCTTAGATACGCAGTATTTT | CASSNQFWASGRALDTQYF | TRBJ2-3 | - | TRBV21-1 | -
TGTGCCAGCAGGTCAACCGGGACAGGGGCCTCACCCCTCCACTTT | CASRSTGTGASPLHF | TRBJ1-6 | TRBD1 | TRBV6-6 | -
TGTGCCCGGAGTGTACTCGGGTCCGGAAACACCATATATTTT | CARSVLGSGNTIYF | TRBJ1-3 | - | TRBV30 | -
TGTGCCAGCGATAGAAGGCGGGTTGGCACAGATACGCAGTATTTT | CASDRRRVGTDTQYF | TRBJ2-3 | - | TRBV25-1 | -
TGCGCCAGCAGCCCAGGACAGGGGGGCACAGATACGCAGTATTTT | CASSPGQGGTDTQYF | TRBJ2-3 | TRBD1 | TRBV5-1 | -
TGTGCCAGCAGTTTAGGGGCCGGGACAGGAACTGTCTACACCTTC | CASSLGAGTGTVYTF | TRBJ1-2 | TRBD1 | TRBV27 | -
TGTGCCAGCAGCTCCGGACAGGGAAGGGAGACCCAGTACTTC | CASSSGQGRETQYF | TRBJ2-5 | TRBD1 | TRBV5-4 | -
TGCGCCAGCAGCCAAGATAATGCGGGAGACGGTGAAGCTTTCTTT | CASSQDNAGDGEAFF | TRBJ1-1 | - | TRBV4-1 | -
TGCGCCAGCAGCCGAATAGCGGGAAACACAGATACGCAGTATTTT | CASSRIAGNTDTQYF | TRBJ2-3 | TRBD2 | TRBV5-1 | once
TGTGCCTGGAGTACGGGACAGGGCAATCAGCCCCAGCATTTT | CAWSTGQGNQPQHF | TRBJ1-5 | TRBD1 | TRBV30 | -
TGTGCCAGCAGCCCCGCCGGGAAGCCAGATACGCAGTATTTT | CASSPAGKPDTQYF | TRBJ2-3 | - | TRBV7-9 | -
TGTGCCAGCAGTACAGGGGGAAACTATGGCTACACCTTC | CASSTGGNYGYTF | TRBJ1-2 | TRBD1 | TRBV5-5 | -
TGTGCCAGTATGCCGGTGGGAGCGGAGACCCAGTACTTC | CASMPVGAETQYF | TRBJ2-5 | - | TRBV19 | -
TGTGCCACCAGCAGAGATTTCGGAGCGGAGCAGTTCTTC | CATSRDFGAEQFF | TRBJ2-1 | - | TRBV15 | -
TGCAGCGTTGTAGGGGCCAACTATGGCTACACCTTC | CSVVGANYGYTF | TRBJ1-2 | - | TRBV29-1 | -
TGTGCCAGCAGAGATCCAGGGTCTTACGAGCAGTACTTC | CASRDPGSYEQYF | TRBJ2-7 | - | TRBV6-5 | -
TGTGCCAGCAGACGAACCGGGACAGTGAACACCGGGGAGCTGTTTTTT | CASRRTGTVNTGELFF | TRBJ2-2 | TRBD1 | TRBV28 | -
TGTGCCAGCAGTACGGGTACCTACAATGAGCAGTTCTTC | CASSTGTYNEQFF | TRBJ2-1 | - | TRBV2 | -
TGCAGCGTGACCGGGACAGGGGGCACAGATACGCAGTATTTT | CSVTGTGGTDTQYF | TRBJ2-3 | TRBD1 | TRBV29-1 | -
TGCGCCAGCACGGACAGCGTGTATGGCTACACCTTC | CASTDSVYGYTF | TRBJ1-2 | - | TRBV5-1 | -
TGTGCCAGCAGTTATGGGGGCTACGGGGCCAACGTCCTGACTTTC | CASSYGGYGANVLTF | TRBJ2-6 | - | TRBV27 | -
TGCAGCGCGGTTGCGGGAGACAGGGGGTTCTACGAGCAGTACTTC | CSAVAGDRGFYEQYF | TRBJ2-7 | TRBD1 | TRBV29-1 | once
TGTGCCAGCAGTTTTGGGGCAGGGCCGCCCGGTGGCTACACCTTC | CASSFGAGPPGGYTF | TRBJ1-2 | - | TRBV27 | -
TGTGCCAGCAGTGAAGGGCAGGGGATTACCGAGCAGTACTTC | CASSEGQGITEQYF | TRBJ2-7 | - | TRBV2 | -